These T cell receptor beta chains were read from a single sample in a study of blood T cell repertoires in COVID-19. This table comes from immunoSEQ multiplex PCR, and its TCRdb copy is limited to in-frame clones, with some not included. The data hold approximately 200,000 clones, with 70% to 90% observed a single time. Source material: peripheral blood. The receptors were gathered from a man aged 65 to 85 with active or convalescent COVID-19. Both conserved end residues are part of each CDR3. The order of the fields is V gene, clone size, D gene, J gene, CDR3 DNA, CDR3 protein. A D gene is named only where the DNA matches it firmly. The size field is filled for only some rows; it gives once, few, many or a size class.

TRBV2	NA	NA	TRBJ2-7	TGTGCCAGCAGTGAGTTGGGGGGGCCCTACGAGCAGTACTTC	CASSELGGPYEQYF
TRBV18	NA	NA	TRBJ2-2	TGTGCCAGCTCACCGCTGGGACAGAACACCGGGGAGCTGTTTTTT	CASSPLGQNTGELFF
TRBV6-2/TRBV6-3	NA	TRBD2	TRBJ2-7	TGTGCCAGCAGTCAAGGAGCCCCGGGACTAGCGGGGGCGTCCTACGAGCAGTACTTC	CASSQGAPGLAGASYEQYF
TRBV5-5	NA	NA	TRBJ2-7	TGTGCCAGCAGCTTGGTTGCAGACAGCTCCTACGAGCAGTACTTC	CASSLVADSSYEQYF
TRBV28	NA	NA	TRBJ1-5	TGTGCCAGCAGGGCGGACTTGAGCAATCAGCCCCAGCATTTT	CASRADLSNQPQHF
TRBV27	NA	NA	TRBJ1-2	TGTGCCAGCAGATTGAGAGGGAGAGTTCTAACCAACTATGGCTACACCTTC	CASRLRGRVLTNYGYTF
TRBV10-3	NA	TRBD1	TRBJ2-7	TGTGCCATCAGTGGCACGGGACAGGGGACGGGCGAGCAGTACTTC	CAISGTGQGTGEQYF
TRBV10-3	NA	NA	TRBJ1-5	TGTGCCATCAGATCGCAGTCCAATCAGCCCCAGCATTTT	CAIRSQSNQPQHF
TRBV20-1	once	NA	TRBJ2-2	TGCAGTGCTAGCCGGGGCGGGGAGCTGTTTTTT	CSASRGGELFF
TRBV2	NA	NA	TRBJ1-5	TGTGCCACCGCCGGACAGCTCAATCAGCCCCAGCATTTT	CATAGQLNQPQHF
TRBV19	NA	TRBD2	TRBJ2-3	TGTGCCAGTAGTGTCCATCCTAAGGGACTAGCGGGAGGGCGGTCAGATACGCAGTATTTT	CASSVHPKGLAGGRSDTQYF
TRBV18	NA	TRBD1	TRBJ2-7	TGTGCCAGCTCACAACCGGGACAGGGGGCCTACGAGCAGTACTTC	CASSQPGQGAYEQYF
TRBV9	NA	NA	TRBJ1-3	TGTGCCAGCAGCGTAGATCCAGGTAATACTGGAAACACCATATATTTT	CASSVDPGNTGNTIYF
TRBV3-1/TRBV3-2	NA	TRBD2	TRBJ2-1	TGTGCCAGCAGCCCACTAGCGGGAGGGGATGAGCAGTTCTTC	CASSPLAGGDEQFF
TRBV6-5	NA	NA	TRBJ2-5	TGTGCCAGCACCAAACCAGGGTGGGGAGAGACCCAGTACTTC	CASTKPGWGETQYF
TRBV7-8	NA	NA	TRBJ2-1	TGTGCCAGCAGCCTTTTCAGTGAGCAGTTCTTC	CASSLFSEQFF
TRBV27	NA	TRBD2	TRBJ2-2	TGTGCCAGCAGTTTAAGGAGGACTAGTGGCACCGGGGAGCTGTTTTTT	CASSLRRTSGTGELFF
TRBV24-1	NA	TRBD1	TRBJ2-5	TGTGCCACCAGTGATCCGCGGGTGACAGGGGTAGAGACCCAGTACTTC	CATSDPRVTGVETQYF
TRBV16	NA	NA	TRBJ1-3	TGTGCCAGCAGCCACGGACATAGCTCTGGAAACACCATATATTTT	CASSHGHSSGNTIYF
TRBV7-9	NA	TRBD2	TRBJ2-1	TGTGCCAGCAGCTCCGGGACTATCGCTTACAATGAGCAGTTCTTC	CASSSGTIAYNEQFF